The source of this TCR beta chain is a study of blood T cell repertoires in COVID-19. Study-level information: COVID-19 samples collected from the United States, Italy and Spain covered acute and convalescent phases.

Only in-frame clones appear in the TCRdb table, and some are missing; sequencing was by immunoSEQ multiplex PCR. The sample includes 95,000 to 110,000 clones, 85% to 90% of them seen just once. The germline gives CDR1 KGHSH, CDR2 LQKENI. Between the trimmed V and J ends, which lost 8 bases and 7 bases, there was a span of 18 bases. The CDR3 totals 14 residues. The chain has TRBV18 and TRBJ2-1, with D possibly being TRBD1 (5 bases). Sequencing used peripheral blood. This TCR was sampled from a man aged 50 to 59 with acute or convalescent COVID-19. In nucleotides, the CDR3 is TGTGCCAGCATACAGGCCCAGGACCGGAATGAGCAGTTCTTC. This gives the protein CASIQAQDRNEQFF. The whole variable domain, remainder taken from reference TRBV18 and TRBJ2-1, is NAGVMQNPRHLVRRRGQEARLRCSPMKGHSHVYWYRQLPEEGLKFMVYLQKENIIDESGMPKERFSAEFPKEGPSILRIQQVVRGDSAAYFCASIQAQDRNEQFFGPGTRLTVL.